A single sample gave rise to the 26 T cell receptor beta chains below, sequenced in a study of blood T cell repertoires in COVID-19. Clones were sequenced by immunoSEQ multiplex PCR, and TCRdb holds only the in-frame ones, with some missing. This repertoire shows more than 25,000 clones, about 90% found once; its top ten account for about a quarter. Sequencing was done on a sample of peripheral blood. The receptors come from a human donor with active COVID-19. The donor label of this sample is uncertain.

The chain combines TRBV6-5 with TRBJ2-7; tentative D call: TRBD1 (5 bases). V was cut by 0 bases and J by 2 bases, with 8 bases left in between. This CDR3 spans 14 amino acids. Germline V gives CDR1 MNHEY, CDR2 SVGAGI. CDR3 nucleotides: TGTGCCAGCAGTTACTCGGGCAGGGCCTACGAGCAGTACTTC. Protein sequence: CASSYSGRAYEQYF.

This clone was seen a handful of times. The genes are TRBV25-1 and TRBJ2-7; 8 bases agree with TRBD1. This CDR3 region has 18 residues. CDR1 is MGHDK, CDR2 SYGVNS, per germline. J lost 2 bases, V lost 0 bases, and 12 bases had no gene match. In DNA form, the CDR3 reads TGTGCCAGCAGTGAATACGACAGGGGCAACATACCAACCTACGAGCAGTACTTC. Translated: CASSEYDRGNIPTYEQYF.

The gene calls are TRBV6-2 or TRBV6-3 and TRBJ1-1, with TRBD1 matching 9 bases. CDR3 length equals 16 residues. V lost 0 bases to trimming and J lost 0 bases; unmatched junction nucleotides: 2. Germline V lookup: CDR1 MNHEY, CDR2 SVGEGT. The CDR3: CASSYSRTGVNTEAFF. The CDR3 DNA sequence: TGTGCCAGCAGTTACTCGAGGACAGGGGTGAACACTGAAGCTTTCTTT.

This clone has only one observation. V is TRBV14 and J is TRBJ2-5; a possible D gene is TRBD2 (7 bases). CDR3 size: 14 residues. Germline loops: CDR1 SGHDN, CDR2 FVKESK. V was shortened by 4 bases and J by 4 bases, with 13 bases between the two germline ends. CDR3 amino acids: CASSLGGAGETQYF. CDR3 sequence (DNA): TGTGCCAGCAGCCTTGGGGGGGCCGGAGAGACCCAGTACTTC.

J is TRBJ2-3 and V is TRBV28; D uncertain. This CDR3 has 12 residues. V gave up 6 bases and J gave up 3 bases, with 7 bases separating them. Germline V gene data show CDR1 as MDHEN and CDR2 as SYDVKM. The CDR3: CASRMRTDTQYF. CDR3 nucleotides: TGTGCCAGCAGGATGAGGACAGATACGCAGTATTTT.

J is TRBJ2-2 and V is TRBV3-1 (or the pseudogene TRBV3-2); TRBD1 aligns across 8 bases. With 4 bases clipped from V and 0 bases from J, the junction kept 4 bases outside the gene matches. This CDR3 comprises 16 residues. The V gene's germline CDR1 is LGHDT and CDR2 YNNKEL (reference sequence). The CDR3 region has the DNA TGTGCCAGCAGCCTCCAGGGGGCCCCGAACACCGGGGAGCTGTTTTTT. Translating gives CASSLQGAPNTGELFF.

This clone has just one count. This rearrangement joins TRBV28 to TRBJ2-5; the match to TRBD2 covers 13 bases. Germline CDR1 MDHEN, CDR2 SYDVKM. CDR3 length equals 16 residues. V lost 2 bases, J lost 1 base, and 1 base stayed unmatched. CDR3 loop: CASSLRTSGSQETQYF. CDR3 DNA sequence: TGTGCCAGCAGTTTAAGGACTAGCGGGAGCCAAGAGACCCAGTACTTC.

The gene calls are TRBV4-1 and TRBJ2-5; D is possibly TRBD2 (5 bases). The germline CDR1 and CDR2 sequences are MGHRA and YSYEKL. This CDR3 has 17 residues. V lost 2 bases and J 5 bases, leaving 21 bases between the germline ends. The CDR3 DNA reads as TGCGCCAGCAGCCAACTCCCGGGGTTTTTCGGTTTGGAGACCCAGTACTTC. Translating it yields CASSQLPGFFGLETQYF.

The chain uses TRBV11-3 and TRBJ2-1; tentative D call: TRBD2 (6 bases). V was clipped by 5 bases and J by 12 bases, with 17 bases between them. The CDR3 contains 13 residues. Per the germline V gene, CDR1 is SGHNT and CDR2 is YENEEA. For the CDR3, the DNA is TGTGCCAGCAGCCCTTCCTTCGGCGGGGCGCAGTTCTTC. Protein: CASSPSFGGAQFF.

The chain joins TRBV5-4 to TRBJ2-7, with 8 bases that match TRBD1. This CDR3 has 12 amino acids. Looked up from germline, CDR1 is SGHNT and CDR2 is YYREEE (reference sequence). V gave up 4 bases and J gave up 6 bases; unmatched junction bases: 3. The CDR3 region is CASSPDRGEQYF. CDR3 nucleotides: TGTGCCAGCAGCCCCGACAGGGGCGAGCAGTACTTC. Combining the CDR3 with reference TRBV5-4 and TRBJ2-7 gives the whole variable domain ETGVTQSPTHLIKTRGQQVTLRCSSQSGHNTVSWYQQALGQGPQFIFQYYREEENGRGNFPPRFSGLQFPNYSSELNVNALELDDSALYLCASSPDRGEQYFGPGTRLTVT.

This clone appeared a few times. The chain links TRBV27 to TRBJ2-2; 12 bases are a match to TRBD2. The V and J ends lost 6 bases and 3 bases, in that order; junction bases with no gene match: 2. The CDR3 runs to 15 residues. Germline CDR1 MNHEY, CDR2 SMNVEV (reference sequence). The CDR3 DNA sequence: TGTGCCAGCAGACTAGCGGGGGGCTACACCGGGGAGCTGTTTTTT. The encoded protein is CASRLAGGYTGELFF.

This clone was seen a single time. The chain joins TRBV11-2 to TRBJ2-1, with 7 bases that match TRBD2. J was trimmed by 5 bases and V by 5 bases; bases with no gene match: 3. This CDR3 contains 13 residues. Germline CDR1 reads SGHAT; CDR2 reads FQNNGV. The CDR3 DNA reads TGTGCCAGCAGCCCCGGGGGGAACAATGAGCAGTTCTTC. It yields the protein CASSPGGNNEQFF.

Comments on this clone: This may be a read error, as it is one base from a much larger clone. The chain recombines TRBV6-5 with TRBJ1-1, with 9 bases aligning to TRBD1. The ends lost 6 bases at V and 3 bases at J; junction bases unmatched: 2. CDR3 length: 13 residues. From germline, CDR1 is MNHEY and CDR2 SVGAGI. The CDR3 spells CASSRQGDTEAFF. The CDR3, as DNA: TGTGCCAGCAGCCGACAGGGGGACACTGAAGCTTTCTTT.

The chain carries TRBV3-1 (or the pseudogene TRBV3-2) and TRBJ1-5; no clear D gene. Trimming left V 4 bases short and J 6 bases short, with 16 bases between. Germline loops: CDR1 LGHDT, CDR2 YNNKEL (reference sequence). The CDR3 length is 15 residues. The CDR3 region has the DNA TGTGCCAGCAGCCTCCTCGGAGAGATCGGTCAGCCCCAGCATTTT. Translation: CASSLLGEIGQPQHF.

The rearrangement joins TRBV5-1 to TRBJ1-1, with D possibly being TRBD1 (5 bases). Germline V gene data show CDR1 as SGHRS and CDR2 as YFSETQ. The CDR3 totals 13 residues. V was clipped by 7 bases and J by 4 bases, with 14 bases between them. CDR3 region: CASPFGGGTEAFF. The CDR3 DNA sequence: TGCGCCAGCCCCTTTGGGGGGGGCACTGAAGCTTTCTTT.

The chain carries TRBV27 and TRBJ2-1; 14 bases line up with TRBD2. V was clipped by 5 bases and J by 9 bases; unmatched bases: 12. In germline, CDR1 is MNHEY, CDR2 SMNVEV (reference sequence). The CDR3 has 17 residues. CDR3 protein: CASSQGLAGVQRGEQFF. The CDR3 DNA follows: TGTGCCAGCAGTCAGGGACTAGCGGGAGTCCAAAGGGGTGAGCAGTTCTTC.

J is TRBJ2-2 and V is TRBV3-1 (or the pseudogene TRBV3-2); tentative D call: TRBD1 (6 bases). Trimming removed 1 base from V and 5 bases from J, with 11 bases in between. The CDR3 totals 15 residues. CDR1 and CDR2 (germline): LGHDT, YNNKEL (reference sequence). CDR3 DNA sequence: TGTGCCAGCAGCCAAGTCCAGGGGCGTACCGGGGAGCTGTTTTTT. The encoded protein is CASSQVQGRTGELFF.

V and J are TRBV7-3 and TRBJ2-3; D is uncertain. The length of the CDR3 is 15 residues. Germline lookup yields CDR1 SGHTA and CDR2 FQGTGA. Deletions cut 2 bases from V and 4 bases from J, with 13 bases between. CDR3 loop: CASSLGVVASDTQYF. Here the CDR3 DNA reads TGTGCCAGCAGCTTAGGAGTAGTAGCCTCAGATACGCAGTATTTT.

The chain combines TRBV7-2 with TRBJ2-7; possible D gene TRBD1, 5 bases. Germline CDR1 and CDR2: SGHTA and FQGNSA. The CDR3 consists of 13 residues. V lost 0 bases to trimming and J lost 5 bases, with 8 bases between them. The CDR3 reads CASSLAKQDEQYF. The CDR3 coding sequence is TGTGCCAGCAGCTTAGCGAAACAGGACGAGCAGTACTTC.

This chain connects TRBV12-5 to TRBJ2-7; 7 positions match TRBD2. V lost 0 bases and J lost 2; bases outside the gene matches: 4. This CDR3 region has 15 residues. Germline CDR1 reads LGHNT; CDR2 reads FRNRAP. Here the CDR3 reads CASGLVLAAPYEQYF. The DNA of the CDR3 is TGTGCTAGTGGTTTGGTGCTAGCGGCCCCCTACGAGCAGTACTTC.

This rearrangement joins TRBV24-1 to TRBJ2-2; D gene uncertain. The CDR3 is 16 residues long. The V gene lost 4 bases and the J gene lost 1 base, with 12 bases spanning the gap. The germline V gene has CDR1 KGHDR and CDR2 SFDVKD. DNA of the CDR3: TGTGCCACCAGTGACCCTGCGGTCGGGAACACCGGGGAGCTGTTTTTT. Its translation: CATSDPAVGNTGELFF.

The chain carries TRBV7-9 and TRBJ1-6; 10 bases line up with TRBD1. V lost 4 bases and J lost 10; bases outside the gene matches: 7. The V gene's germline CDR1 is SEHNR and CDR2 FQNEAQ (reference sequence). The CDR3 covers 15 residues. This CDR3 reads CASSSYGTGESPLHF. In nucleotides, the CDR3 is TGTGCCAGCAGCTCCTACGGGACAGGGGAATCACCCCTCCACTTT.

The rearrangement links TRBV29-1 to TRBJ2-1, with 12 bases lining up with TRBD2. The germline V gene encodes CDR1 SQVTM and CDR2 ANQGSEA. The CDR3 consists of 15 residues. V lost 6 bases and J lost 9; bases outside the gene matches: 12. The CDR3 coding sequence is TGCAGCGTGGCTCCAGGACTAGCGGGAATCGGTGAGCAGTTCTTC. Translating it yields CSVAPGLAGIGEQFF.

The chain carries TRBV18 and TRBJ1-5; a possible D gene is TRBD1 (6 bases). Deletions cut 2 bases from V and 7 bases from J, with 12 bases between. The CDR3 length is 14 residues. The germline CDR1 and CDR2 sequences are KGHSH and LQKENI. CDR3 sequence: CASSPLGGRQPQHF. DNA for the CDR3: TGTGCCAGCTCACCATTGGGGGGGCGACAGCCCCAGCATTTT.

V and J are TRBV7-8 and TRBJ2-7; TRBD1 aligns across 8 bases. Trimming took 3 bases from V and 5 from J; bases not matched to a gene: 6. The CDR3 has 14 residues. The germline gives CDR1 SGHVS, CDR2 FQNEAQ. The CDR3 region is CASSFRQGTHEQYF. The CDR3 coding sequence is TGTGCCAGCAGCTTCCGACAGGGGACCCACGAGCAGTACTTC.

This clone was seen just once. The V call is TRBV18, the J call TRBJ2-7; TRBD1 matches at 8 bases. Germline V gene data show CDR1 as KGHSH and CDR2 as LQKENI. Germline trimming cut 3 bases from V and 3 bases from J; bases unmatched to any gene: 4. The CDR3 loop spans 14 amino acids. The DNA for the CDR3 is TGTGCCAGCTCACCTGGACAGGGCCTCTACGAGCAGTACTTC. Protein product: CASSPGQGLYEQYF.